Following are 14 T cell receptor beta chains from one sample sequenced in a study of control samples from healthy donors and cancer patients. Clones were read by immunoSEQ multiplex PCR, and TCRdb kept only the in-frame ones, dropping some. The sample data list 150,000 to 200,000 clones. The sequencing input was blood. The receptors come from a woman under 40 in good health.

The rearrangement links TRBV28 to TRBJ1-1; D may be TRBD1 (5 bases). Germline values: CDR1 MDHEN, CDR2 SYDVKM. V shed 6 bases and J shed 2 bases, with 10 bases lying between them. CDR3 size: 13 residues. The CDR3 nucleotides read TGTGCCAGCAGCAGGGTTGACAACACTGAAGCTTTCTTT. This translates into CASSRVDNTEAFF.

V is TRBV5-4 and J is TRBJ1-2, with D perhaps TRBD1 (6 bases). V dropped 5 bases and J dropped 6 bases, with 14 bases sitting between them. The germline gives CDR1 SGHNT, CDR2 YYREEE (reference sequence). CDR3 length: 13 residues. CDR3 loop: CASRSGVADGYTF. CDR3 coding DNA: TGTGCCAGCAGGTCAGGGGTTGCTGATGGCTACACCTTC. Filled out from reference TRBV5-4 and TRBJ1-2, the complete variable domain reads ETGVTQSPTHLIKTRGQQVTLRCSSQSGHNTVSWYQQALGQGPQFIFQYYREEENGRGNFPPRFSGLQFPNYSSELNVNALELDDSALYLCASRSGVADGYTFGSGTRLTVV.

CDR3 in amino acids: CASSPTGTGGSGELFF. CDR3 coding DNA: TGTGCCAGCAGCCCCACAGGGACAGGGGGGAGCGGGGAGCTGTTTTTT. The chain employs TRBV7-3 and TRBJ2-2, with 11 bases matching TRBD1. The V and J ends lost 5 bases and 7 bases, in that order; junction bases with no gene match: 9. Germline V gene data show CDR1 as SGHTA and CDR2 as FQGTGA. This CDR3 region has 16 residues.

The V call is TRBV6-1, the J call TRBJ2-7; no definite D call. This CDR3 comprises 13 residues. The germline V gene encodes CDR1 MNHNS and CDR2 SASEGT. The ends were cut back, 2 bases at V and 5 bases at J, with 10 bases in the middle. CDR3 residues: CASSERNRDEQYF. In DNA, the CDR3 is TGTGCCAGCAGTGAACGTAATAGGGACGAGCAGTACTTC.

The rearrangement links TRBV4-1 to TRBJ1-6, with TRBD1 matching 9 bases. The germline V gene has CDR1 MGHRA and CDR2 YSYEKL. CDR3 length: 14 amino acids. Unmatched junction bases numbered 6, after V lost 6 bases and J lost 9 bases. The DNA for the CDR3 is TGCGCCAGCAGTCGACAGGGGGGGAGTTCACCCCTCCACTTT. Translating gives CASSRQGGSSPLHF.

As DNA, the CDR3 is TGTGCCAGCAGCTTAGGGACAGGCTATGGCTACACCTTC. This gives the protein CASSLGTGYGYTF. The rearrangement joins TRBV7-9 to TRBJ1-2; 7 bases match TRBD1. The germline CDR1 and CDR2 sequences are SEHNR and FQNEAQ (reference sequence). CDR3 size: 13 residues. Trimming cost V 1 base and J 4 bases; bases outside gene matches: 0.

The CDR3: CASTFSSRSVTEAFF. CDR3 nucleotides: TGTGCCAGCACCTTTTCGTCGAGATCAGTCACTGAAGCTTTCTTT. V usage is TRBV5-6 and J usage is TRBJ1-1; no reliable D call. Germline assignment: CDR1 SGHDT and CDR2 YYEEEE. V lost 6 bases and J 4 bases, leaving 19 bases between the germline ends. The CDR3 has 15 amino acids.

On this clone itself: An end of the junction does not agree with germline; a read error may underlie this. The CDR3 is CASSQAVRVEF. CDR3 coding DNA: TGTGCCAGCAGCCAGGCCGTTAGGGTCGAATTC. V gene TRBV14 combines with J gene TRBJ1-2, with no clear D. CDR1 is SGHDN, CDR2 FVKESK, per germline. The CDR3 covers 11 residues. Based on the CDR3 plus reference TRBV14 and TRBJ1-2, the full variable domain is EAGVTQFPSHSVIEKGQTVTLRCDPISGHDNLYWYRRVMGKEIKFLLHFVKESKQDESGMPNNRFLAERTGGTYSTLKVQPAELEDSGVYFCASSQAVRVEFGSGTRLTVV.

The chain couples TRBV7-2 to TRBJ2-7, with D possibly called TRBD1 or TRBD2 (5 bases each). CDR1 is SGHTA and CDR2 is FQGNSA in the germline V gene. The CDR3 loop spans 14 amino acids. V lost 5 bases and J lost 3, with 14 bases in between. Here the CDR3 reads CASSPGTWDYEQYF. The CDR3 DNA reads TGTGCCAGCAGCCCCGGGACGTGGGACTACGAGCAGTACTTC.

The CDR3 loop is CASSFYLRGRTEAFF. CDR3 DNA sequence: TGTGCCAGCAGTTTTTATCTAAGGGGGAGAACTGAAGCTTTCTTT. V gene TRBV27 combines with J gene TRBJ1-1; D is possibly TRBD1 (6 bases). Germline V gives CDR1 MNHEY, CDR2 SMNVEV (reference sequence). The CDR3 consists of 15 residues. V shed 3 bases and J shed 5 bases, with 16 bases lying between them.

The chain combines TRBV7-3 with TRBJ1-1; D is uncertain. CDR1 is SGHTA and CDR2 is FQGTGA in the germline V gene. Trimming removed 3 bases from V and 3 bases from J, with 8 bases in between. The CDR3 contains 13 residues. CDR3 in amino acids: CASSFRVDTEAFF. CDR3 DNA: TGTGCCAGCAGCTTTAGGGTCGACACTGAAGCTTTCTTT.

The chain is built from TRBV28 and TRBJ1-2; the match to TRBD1 covers 10 bases. Losses at the gene ends were 3 bases for V and 3 bases for J; bases not matched to a gene: 4. The CDR3 consists of 15 residues. CDR1 is MDHEN, CDR2 SYDVKM, per germline. This chain's CDR3 is CASSFPGTGDYGYTF. The CDR3 nucleotides are TGTGCCAGCAGTTTTCCCGGGACAGGGGACTATGGCTACACCTTC.

The V gene is TRBV19, the J gene TRBJ2-7; 7 bases are shared with TRBD1. Germline trimming cut 9 bases from V and 5 bases from J; bases unmatched to any gene: 13. This CDR3 has 14 amino acids. The V gene's germline CDR1 is LNHDA and CDR2 SQIVND (reference sequence). The CDR3 DNA sequence: TGTGCCAGCCGACCGGGCAGGGGGTTGAACGAGCAGTACTTC. Translating gives CASRPGRGLNEQYF.

The V call is TRBV6-5, the J call TRBJ1-3, with 9 bases lining up with TRBD1. V was clipped by 6 bases and J by 4 bases; unmatched bases: 4. Germline assignment: CDR1 MNHEY and CDR2 SVGAGI. The CDR3 is 14 amino acids. The CDR3 bases are TGTGCCAGCAGGACCGGGACAGGGGGAAACACCATATATTTT. It codes for CASRTGTGGNTIYF.